Listed here are 21 T cell receptor beta chains from one sample, sequenced in a study of breast tumors, draining lymph nodes, adjacent tissues. TCRdb called the multiplex PCR reads again in MiXCR, with one record for every CDR3 protein. The sample consists of approximately 190,000 distinct CDR3 sequences, approximately 33% of them appearing once. Samples came from axillary lymph nodes draining the breast cancer. The sample consisted of axillary lymph node tissue. Source of these receptors: a female donor with breast cancer. Some clones in this sample may be carry-over from other donors' samples.

This clonotype was seen at least ten times. The V call is TRBV10-3, the J call TRBJ2-3; no clear D. V was trimmed by 4 bases and J by 1 base, leaving 12 bases between them. The CDR3 has 15 residues. In germline, CDR1 is ENHRY, CDR2 SYGVKD. In DNA, the CDR3 is TGTGCCATCAGTGGGACCTCGAGTGGCACAGATACGCAGTATTTT. It translates to CAISGTSSGTDTQYF.

This clonotype was picked up many times. The gene calls are TRBV25-1 and TRBJ1-2; 7 bases align to TRBD1. The germline gives CDR1 MGHDK, CDR2 SYGVNS. The CDR3 has 15 residues. V lost 1 base, J lost 4 bases, and 6 bases stayed unmatched. The DNA of the CDR3 is TGTGCCAGCAGTGAATCGACAGGGAGAGGCTATGGCTACACCTTC. Translating it yields CASSESTGRGYGYTF.

This clonotype occurred many times. V gene TRBV7-6 combines with J gene TRBJ2-7; D might be TRBD1 or TRBD2, each matching 5 bases. The V end lost 5 bases, the J end lost 5 bases, and 19 bases lay between the germline ends. The germline gives CDR1 SGHVS, CDR2 FNYEAQ. This CDR3 has 15 amino acids. CDR3 in amino acids: CASSMTLVGAHEQYF. CDR3 DNA sequence: TGTGCCAGCAGCATGACCCTCGTCGGGGCCCACGAGCAGTACTTC.

This clonotype was seen more than once but under ten times. V and J are TRBV5-4 and TRBJ1-1; 9 nucleotides align to TRBD1. The length of the CDR3 is 14 residues. Trimming took 4 bases from V and 1 from J; bases not matched to a gene: 2. In germline, CDR1 is SGHNT, CDR2 YYREEE (reference sequence). The CDR3 loop is CASSDRGRNTEAFF. CDR3 nucleotides: TGTGCCAGCAGCGACAGGGGGAGGAACACTGAAGCTTTCTTT. Complete variable domain (other parts from reference TRBV5-4 and TRBJ1-1): ETGVTQSPTHLIKTRGQQVTLRCSSQSGHNTVSWYQQALGQGPQFIFQYYREEENGRGNFPPRFSGLQFPNYSSELNVNALELDDSALYLCASSDRGRNTEAFFGQGTRLTVV.

Comment on this clonotype: A much larger clone sits a single nucleotide away, making a read error possible. The chain carries TRBV20-1 and TRBJ2-7; D remains ambiguous. The germline V gene has CDR1 DFQATT and CDR2 SNEGSKA (reference sequence). There are 13 residues in the CDR3. V was trimmed by 6 bases and J by 9 bases, leaving 21 bases between them. CDR3: CSAKVRTALAQYF. The CDR3 DNA sequence: TGCAGTGCCAAAGTCCGGACCGCCCTCGCGCAGTACTTC.

J is TRBJ1-3 and V is TRBV2; TRBD1 agrees at 7 bases. Trimming at V came to 6 bases and at J to 4 bases, leaving 12 bases not matched to a gene. Germline V CDR1 and CDR2: SNHLY, FYNNEI. The CDR3 is 16 residues long. CDR3 sequence (DNA): TGTGCCAGCAGCTCAAACAAACAGGGGTTGGGAAACACCATATATTTT. Translated: CASSSNKQGLGNTIYF.

This clonotype occurred many times. The V and J genes are TRBV19 and TRBJ2-2; D is perhaps TRBD1 (6 bases). The V gene lost 7 bases and the J gene lost 4 bases, with 13 bases spanning the gap. CDR1 and CDR2 from the germline V gene are LNHDA and SQIVND (reference sequence). CDR3 length equals 14 residues. The CDR3 DNA is TGTGCCAGTACTCCGCAAGGGGGCACCGGGGAGCTGTTTTTT. As protein: CASTPQGGTGELFF.

This clonotype was found many times. The chain combines TRBV6-5 with TRBJ1-2, with D unresolved. The germline CDR1 and CDR2 sequences are MNHEY and SVGAGI. The V gene lost 5 bases and the J gene lost 2 bases, with 9 bases spanning the gap. The CDR3 has 13 amino acids. The DNA for the CDR3 is TGTGCCAGCAGTCCCTCCATAAACTATGGCTACACCTTC. Residues: CASSPSINYGYTF.

This clonotype was recorded many times. This sequence joins TRBV5-6 and TRBJ2-1; tentatively, D is TRBD2 (5 bases). Looked up from germline, CDR1 is SGHDT and CDR2 is YYEEEE. V lost 0 bases and J lost 8, with 12 bases in between. There are 14 residues in the CDR3. The CDR3 DNA reads as TGTGCCAGCAGCTTGGGGCCAAACGGGGATGAGCAGTTCTTC. Amino acid sequence: CASSLGPNGDEQFF.

This clonotype was recorded at least ten times. The chain links TRBV19 to TRBJ1-5; a weak D match, TRBD1 (5 bases). Germline V gene data show CDR1 as LNHDA and CDR2 as SQIVND (reference sequence). V was cut by 1 base and J by 6 bases, with 13 bases left in between. The CDR3 spans 15 residues. CDR3 in DNA: TGTGCCAGTAGTATAGGTGTGCAGGGCCCTCAGCCCCAGCATTTT. Its translation is CASSIGVQGPQPQHF.

This clonotype was recorded at least ten times. Possible read error: a much larger clone is one base away. The chain is built from TRBV29-1 and TRBJ1-6; TRBD1 might be the D (5 bases). In germline, CDR1 is SQVTM, CDR2 ANQGSEA. The CDR3 loop spans 15 amino acids. The CDR3 region has the DNA TGCAGCGTTGAAGATCTAGCAGGGAAGACTTCACCCCTCCGCTTT. It codes for CSVEDLAGKTSPLRF. Complete variable domain (other parts from reference TRBV29-1 and TRBJ1-6): SAVISQKPSRDICQRGTSLTIQCQVDSQVTMMFWYRQQPGQSLTLIATANQGSEATYESGFVIDKFPISRPNLTFSTLTVSNMSPEDSSIYLCSVEDLAGKTSPLRFGNGTRLTVT.

This clonotype came up many times. V gene TRBV7-2 combines with J gene TRBJ2-5, with TRBD2 matching 7 bases. Per the germline V gene, CDR1 is SGHTA and CDR2 is FQGNSA. This CDR3 contains 16 residues. The V gene end was trimmed by 5 bases and the J gene end by 4 bases; junction bases not matched to a gene: 13. DNA for the CDR3: TGTGCCAGCAGCCCGAGGGCTGGCGGGAGACTAGAGACCCAGTACTTC. Translation gives CASSPRAGGRLETQYF.

This clonotype was seen repeatedly, ten times or more. CDR3 loop: CSAIRKAYNEQFF. For the CDR3, the DNA is TGCAGTGCTATAAGAAAGGCCTACAATGAGCAGTTCTTC. The V and J genes are TRBV20-1 and TRBJ2-1, with D unclear. CDR1 DFQATT and CDR2 SNEGSKA come from the germline V gene (reference sequence). The CDR3 loop spans 13 amino acids. The V end was cut by 4 bases, the J end by 2 bases, with 9 bases between.

V gene TRBV24-1 combines with J gene TRBJ1-5; D is unclear. This CDR3 comprises 12 residues. CDR1 is KGHDR and CDR2 is SFDVKD in the germline V gene. Between the trimmed V and J ends, which lost 7 bases and 2 bases, there was a span of 5 bases. The CDR3 region has the DNA TGTGCCACCAGGGTCGGCAATCAGCCCCAGCATTTT. It specifies CATRVGNQPQHF.

This clonotype has at least ten counts. This chain links TRBV2 with TRBJ1-4, with TRBD1 as a possible D gene (5 bases). Germline lookup yields CDR1 SNHLY and CDR2 FYNNEI. The CDR3 is 12 residues long. Trimming stripped 9 bases from V and 5 bases from J, with 10 bases between. The CDR3 sequence: CASRRGNEKLFF. CDR3 nucleotide sequence: TGTGCCAGTCGGAGGGGCAATGAAAAACTGTTTTTT.

This clonotype was seen a handful of times. This clone may be a read error of a much larger clone one base away. The rearrangement uses TRBV7-9 and TRBJ2-3; D is unclear. CDR1 SEHNR and CDR2 FQNEAQ come from the germline V gene (reference sequence). V dropped 5 bases and J dropped 0 bases, with 18 bases sitting between them. The CDR3 is made up of 17 amino acids. DNA of the CDR3: TGTGCCAGCAGCCATCCCCCGAGTTCACCTAGCACAGATACGCAGTATTTT. Translated, it gives CASSHPPSSPSTDTQYF.

There are a few counts of this clonotype. Just one base apart from a much larger clone, this may be a read error. This chain links TRBV5-6 with TRBJ2-7; D is possibly TRBD1 (5 bases). The CDR3 has 12 amino acids. V lost 7 bases to trimming and J lost 9 bases, with 17 bases between them. The V gene's germline CDR1 is SGHDT and CDR2 YYEEEE. CDR3 bases: TGTGCCAGCCCCTTAGGGGTCCTCGGGCAGTACTTC. It specifies CASPLGVLGQYF. Combining the CDR3 with reference TRBV5-6 and TRBJ2-7 gives the whole variable domain DAGVTQSPTHLIKTRGQQVTLRCSPKSGHDTVSWYQQALGQGPQFIFQYYEEEERQRGNFPDRFSGHQFPNYSSELNVNALLLGDSALYLCASPLGVLGQYFGPGTRLTVT.

This clonotype was detected many times. The chain joins TRBV19 to TRBJ1-5; D is undetermined. Trimming shortened V by 5 bases and J by 4 bases, and 9 bases separated the two germline ends. The CDR3 covers 13 residues. Germline CDR1 LNHDA, CDR2 SQIVND (reference sequence). The CDR3 nucleotides read TGTGCCAGTAGTTTCCTCGATAATCAGCCCCAGCATTTT. The encoded protein is CASSFLDNQPQHF.

This clonotype was counted ten times or more. This rearrangement joins TRBV20-1 to TRBJ2-1; 9 nucleotides agree with TRBD2. The length of the CDR3 is 16 residues. The trim removed 1 base at V and 9 bases at J, leaving 13 bases unmatched. CDR1 and CDR2 (germline): DFQATT, SNEGSKA (reference sequence). The CDR3: CSARAFAGGPRSEQFF. The DNA for the CDR3 is TGCAGTGCTAGAGCCTTTGCGGGAGGGCCTCGGTCTGAGCAGTTCTTC.

There are many counts of this clonotype. V is TRBV6-1 and J is TRBJ2-3; D gene uncertain. V was pared by 1 base and J by 2 bases, with 4 bases between. The CDR3 has 13 residues. CDR1 MNHNS and CDR2 SASEGT come from the germline V gene. The CDR3 bases are TGTGCCAGCAGTGAAGGGAACACAGATACGCAGTATTTT. Its protein product is CASSEGNTDTQYF.

This clonotype was observed many times. A much larger clone lies a single base off, so this may be a read error. Because it lacks the conserved phenylalanine or tryptophan at the end, this CDR3 is likely a read error. V and J are TRBV7-3 and TRBJ2-5; D is possibly TRBD1 or TRBD2 (5 bases each). The V gene lost 5 bases and the J gene lost 0 bases, with 10 bases spanning the gap. The germline gives CDR1 SGHTA, CDR2 FQGTGA. This CDR3 contains 14 residues. This CDR3 is CASSLSGHQETQYL. The CDR3 nucleotides read TGTGCCAGCAGCCTTTCGGGACACCAAGAGACCCAGTACCTC.